This T cell receptor beta chain was captured by sequencing in a study of cytomegalovirus exposure and HLA in healthy donors. About the research overall: Unique TCRs from HLA-typed donors, 70 million to 85 million of them, were held in an early data release.

The PCR was carried out with 60 Vbeta primers and 13 Jbeta primers. Using immunoSEQ multiplex PCR, the repertoire was profiled, and TCRdb retains in-frame clones only, with some absent. Here the sample spans around 180,000 clones, 79% being singletons. CDR3 length equals 13 residues. Germline V gene sequence: CDR1 SGHRS, CDR2 YFSETQ. Regarding this clone: Its matching antigen is unknown. An end of the junction does not agree with germline; a read error may underlie this.

The study, taken as a whole, reports: It was 150 to 200 TCR beta chains that were listed as cytomegalovirus-associated.

This TCR derives from a woman between 35 and 50 years old in good health and CMV-seronegative. Sequenced input: PBMCs. The chain couples TRBV5-1 to TRBJ1-1; a possible D gene is TRBD1 (5 bases). The CDR3 DNA is TGCACCAGCAGCTGGGGGGGTAACACTGAAGCTTTCTTT. As protein: CTSSWGGNTEAFF.